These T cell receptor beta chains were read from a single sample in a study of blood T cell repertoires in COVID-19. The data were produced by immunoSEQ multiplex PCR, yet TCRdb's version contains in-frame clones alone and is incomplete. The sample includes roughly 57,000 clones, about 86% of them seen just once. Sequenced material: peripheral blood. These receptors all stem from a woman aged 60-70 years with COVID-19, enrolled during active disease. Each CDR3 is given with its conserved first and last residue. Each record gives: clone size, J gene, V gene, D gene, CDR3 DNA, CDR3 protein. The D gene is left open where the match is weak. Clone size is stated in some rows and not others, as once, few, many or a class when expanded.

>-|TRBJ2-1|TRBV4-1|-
TGCGCCAGCAGCCAAGATAGCACTAGTGTTTCCTACAATGAGCAGTTCTTC
CASSQDSTSVSYNEQFF
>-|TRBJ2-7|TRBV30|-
TGTGCCTGGAAGGGGGGGCGAGACTACGAGCAGTACTTC
CAWKGGRDYEQYF
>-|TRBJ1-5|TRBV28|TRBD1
TGTGCCAGCAGGCTGGACAGGGCGGTAAATCAGCCCCAGCATTTT
CASRLDRAVNQPQHF
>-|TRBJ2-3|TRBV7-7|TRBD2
TGTGCTAGCAGCTCAGGACTAGCCCTCAGCACAGATACGCAGTATTTT
CASSSGLALSTDTQYF
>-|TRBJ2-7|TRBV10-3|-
TGTGCCATCACCGCCCGCGAGGGTGGCGAGCAGTACTTC
CAITAREGGEQYF
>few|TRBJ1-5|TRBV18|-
TGTGCCAGCTCACTGCCAGGGGCTGGCAATCAGCCCCAGCATTTT
CASSLPGAGNQPQHF
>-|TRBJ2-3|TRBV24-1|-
TGTGCCACCAGTCCTGCTGGGAGTACGCAGTATTTT
CATSPAGSTQYF
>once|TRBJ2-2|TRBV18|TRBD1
TGTGCCAGCTCACCAGGAGCCGGGACAGGGGCCGGGGAGCTGTTTTTT
CASSPGAGTGAGELFF
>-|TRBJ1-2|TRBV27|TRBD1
TGTGCCAGCAGTTTTTACAGGGGGCATCGTGGCTACACCTTC
CASSFYRGHRGYTF
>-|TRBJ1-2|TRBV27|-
TGTGCCAGCAGTACAGGATTCTCTGGCTACACCTTC
CASSTGFSGYTF
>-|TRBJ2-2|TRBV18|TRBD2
TGTGCCAGCTCACCACCGTACTTCGCGGGAGGGGGCACCGGGGAGCTGTTTTTT
CASSPPYFAGGGTGELFF
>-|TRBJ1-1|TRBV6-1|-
TGTGCCAGCAGTGAAGCGCGGGTGCGGGTGAAAGCTTTCTTT
CASSEARVRVKAFF
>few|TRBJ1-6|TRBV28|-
TGTGCCAGCAGTTTCATAGGGGCTAATTCACCCCTCCACTTT
CASSFIGANSPLHF
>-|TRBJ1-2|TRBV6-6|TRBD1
TGTGCCAGCAGTTTAACCGGGACAGGGTATGGCTACACCTTC
CASSLTGTGYGYTF
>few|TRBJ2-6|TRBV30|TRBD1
TGTGCCTGGAGCCTGGGACAGGGGGCGGGCGGGGCCAACGTCCTGACTTTC
CAWSLGQGAGGANVLTF
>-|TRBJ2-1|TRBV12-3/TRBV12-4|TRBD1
TGTGCCAGCAACCAGGGGGTCTTTCTGGAGCAGTTCTTC
CASNQGVFLEQFF
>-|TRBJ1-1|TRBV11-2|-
TGTGCCAGCAGCTTAAGCAGGGCCACTGAAGCTTTCTTT
CASSLSRATEAFF
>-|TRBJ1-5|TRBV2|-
TGTGCCAGCAGCCCGTCACAGGGTTATCAGCCCCAGCATTTT
CASSPSQGYQPQHF
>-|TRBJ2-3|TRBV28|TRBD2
TGTGCCAGCAGTTACCCCACGGCGGGAGGGCCATCTAGCACAGATACGCAGTATTTT
CASSYPTAGGPSSTDTQYF
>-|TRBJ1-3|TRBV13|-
TGTGCCAGCAGCTCAGGACCCGGGGGCTCTGGAAACACCATATATTTT
CASSSGPGGSGNTIYF
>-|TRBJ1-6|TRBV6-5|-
TGTGCCAGCAGTTACCGTGGACAGTTGAATTCACCCCTCCACTTT
CASSYRGQLNSPLHF
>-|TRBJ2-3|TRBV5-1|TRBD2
TGCGCCAGCAGCTTGTTTTCGGGAGGGGTCACAGATACGCAGTATTTT
CASSLFSGGVTDTQYF
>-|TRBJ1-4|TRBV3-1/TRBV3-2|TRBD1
TGTGCCAGCAGTCGCCGGACAGGATCGAATGAAAAACTGTTTTTT
CASSRRTGSNEKLFF
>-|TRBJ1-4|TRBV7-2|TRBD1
TGTGCCAGCAGCTTGACAGGGGGCACTAATGAAAAACTGTTTTTT
CASSLTGGTNEKLFF
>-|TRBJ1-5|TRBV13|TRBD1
TGTGCCAGCAGCTTAGGCCCAGGGGGCTATGGCAATCAGCCCCAGCATTTT
CASSLGPGGYGNQPQHF
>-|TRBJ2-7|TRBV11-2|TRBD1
TGTGCCAGCAGCTTCGGACAGGGGGCGCTTCGCGAGCAGTACTTC
CASSFGQGALREQYF